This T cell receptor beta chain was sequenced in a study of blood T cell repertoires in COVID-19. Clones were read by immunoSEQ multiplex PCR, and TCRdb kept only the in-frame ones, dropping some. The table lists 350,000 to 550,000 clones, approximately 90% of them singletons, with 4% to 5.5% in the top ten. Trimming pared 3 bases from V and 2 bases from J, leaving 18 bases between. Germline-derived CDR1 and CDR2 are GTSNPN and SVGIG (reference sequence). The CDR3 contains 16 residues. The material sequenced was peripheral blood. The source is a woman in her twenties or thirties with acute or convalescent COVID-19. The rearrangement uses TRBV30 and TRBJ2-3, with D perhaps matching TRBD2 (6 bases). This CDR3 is CAWSRGTPKNTDTQYF. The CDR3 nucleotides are TGTGCCTGGAGCCGGGGGACCCCTAAAAACACAGATACGCAGTATTTT.